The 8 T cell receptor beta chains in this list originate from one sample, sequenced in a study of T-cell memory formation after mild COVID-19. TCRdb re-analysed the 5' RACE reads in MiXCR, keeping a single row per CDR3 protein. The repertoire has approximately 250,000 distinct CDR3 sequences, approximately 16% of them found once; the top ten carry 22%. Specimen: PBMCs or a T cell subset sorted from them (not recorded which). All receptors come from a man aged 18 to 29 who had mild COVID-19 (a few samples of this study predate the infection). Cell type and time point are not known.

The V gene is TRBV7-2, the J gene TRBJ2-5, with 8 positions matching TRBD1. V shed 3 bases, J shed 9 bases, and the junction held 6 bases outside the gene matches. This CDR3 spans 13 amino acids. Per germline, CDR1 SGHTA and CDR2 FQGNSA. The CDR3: CASSFSGGYPQYF. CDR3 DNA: TGTGCCAGCAGCTTCTCAGGGGGCTATCCCCAGTACTTC.

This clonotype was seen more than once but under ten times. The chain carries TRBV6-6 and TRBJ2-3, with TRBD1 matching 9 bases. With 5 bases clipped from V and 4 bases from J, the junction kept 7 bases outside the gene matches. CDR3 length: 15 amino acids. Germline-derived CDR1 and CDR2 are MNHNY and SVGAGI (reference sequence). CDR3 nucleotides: TGTGCCAGCAGTCCAACAGGGGGCTACTCAGATACGCAGTATTTT. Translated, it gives CASSPTGGYSDTQYF.

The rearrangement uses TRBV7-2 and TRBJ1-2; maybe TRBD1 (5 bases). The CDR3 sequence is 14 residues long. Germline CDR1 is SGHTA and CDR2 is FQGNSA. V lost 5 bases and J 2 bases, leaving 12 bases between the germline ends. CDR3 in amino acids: CASSPSTANYGYTF. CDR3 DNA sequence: TGTGCCAGCAGCCCTTCGACAGCAAACTATGGCTACACCTTC.

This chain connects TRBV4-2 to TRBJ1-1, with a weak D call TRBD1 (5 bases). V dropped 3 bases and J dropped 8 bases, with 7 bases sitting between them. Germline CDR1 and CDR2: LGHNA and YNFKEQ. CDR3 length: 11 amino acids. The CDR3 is CASSQGQEAFF. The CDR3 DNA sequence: TGTGCCAGCAGCCAGGGGCAGGAAGCTTTCTTT.

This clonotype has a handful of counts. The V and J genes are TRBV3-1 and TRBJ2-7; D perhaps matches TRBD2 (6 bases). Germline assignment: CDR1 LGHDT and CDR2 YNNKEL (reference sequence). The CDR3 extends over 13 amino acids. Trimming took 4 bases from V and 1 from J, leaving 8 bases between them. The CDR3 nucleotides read TGTGCCAGCAGCCCCAGCGGGTCCTACGAGCAGTACGTC. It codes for CASSPSGSYEQYV.

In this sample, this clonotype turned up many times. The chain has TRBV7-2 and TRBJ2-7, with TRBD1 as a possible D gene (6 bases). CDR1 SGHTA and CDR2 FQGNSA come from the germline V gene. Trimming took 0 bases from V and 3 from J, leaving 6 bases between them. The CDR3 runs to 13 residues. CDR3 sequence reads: CASSLAGGYEQYF. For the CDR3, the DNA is TGTGCCAGCAGCTTAGCAGGGGGCTACGAGCAGTACTTC. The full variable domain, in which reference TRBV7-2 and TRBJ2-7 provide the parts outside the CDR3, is GAGVSQSPSNKVTEKGKDVELRCDPISGHTALYWYRQSLGQGLEFLIYFQGNSAPDKSGLPSDRFSAERTGGSVSTLTIQRTQQEDSAVYLCASSLAGGYEQYFGPGTRLTVT.

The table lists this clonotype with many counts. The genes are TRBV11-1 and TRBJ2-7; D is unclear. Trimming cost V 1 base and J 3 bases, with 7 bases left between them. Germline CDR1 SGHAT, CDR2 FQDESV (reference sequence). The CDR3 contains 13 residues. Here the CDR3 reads CASSLEPNYEQYF. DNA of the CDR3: TGTGCCAGCAGCTTAGAACCCAACTACGAGCAGTACTTC.

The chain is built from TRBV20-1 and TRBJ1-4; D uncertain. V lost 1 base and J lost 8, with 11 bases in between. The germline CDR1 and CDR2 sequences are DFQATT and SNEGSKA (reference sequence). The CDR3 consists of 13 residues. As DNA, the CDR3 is TGCAGTGCTAGAGGAGCACGCGGGGAAAAACTGTTTTTT. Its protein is CSARGARGEKLFF.